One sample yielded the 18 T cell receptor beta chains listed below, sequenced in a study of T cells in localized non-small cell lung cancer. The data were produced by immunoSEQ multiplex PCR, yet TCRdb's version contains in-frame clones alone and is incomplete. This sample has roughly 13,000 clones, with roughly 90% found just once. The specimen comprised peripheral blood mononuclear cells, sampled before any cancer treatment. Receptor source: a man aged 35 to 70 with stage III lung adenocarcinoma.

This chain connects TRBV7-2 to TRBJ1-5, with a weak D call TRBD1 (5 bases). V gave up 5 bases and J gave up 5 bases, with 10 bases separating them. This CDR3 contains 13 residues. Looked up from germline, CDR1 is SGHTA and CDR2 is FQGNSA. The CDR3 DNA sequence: TGTGCCAGCAGCACCCAGGGATATCAGCCCCAGCATTTT. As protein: CASSTQGYQPQHF. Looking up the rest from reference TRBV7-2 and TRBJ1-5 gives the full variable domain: GAGVSQSPSNKVTEKGKDVELRCDPISGHTALYWYRQSLGQGLEFLIYFQGNSAPDKSGLPSDRFSAERTGGSVSTLTIQRTQQEDSAVYLCASSTQGYQPQHFGDGTRLSIL.

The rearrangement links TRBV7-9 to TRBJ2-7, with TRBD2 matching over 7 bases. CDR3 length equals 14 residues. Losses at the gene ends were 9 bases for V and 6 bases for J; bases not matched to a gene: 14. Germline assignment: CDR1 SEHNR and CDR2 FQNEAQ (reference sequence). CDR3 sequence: CASSEFPGGGEQYF. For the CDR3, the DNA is TGTGCCAGTTCGGAATTCCCGGGAGGAGGCGAGCAGTACTTC.

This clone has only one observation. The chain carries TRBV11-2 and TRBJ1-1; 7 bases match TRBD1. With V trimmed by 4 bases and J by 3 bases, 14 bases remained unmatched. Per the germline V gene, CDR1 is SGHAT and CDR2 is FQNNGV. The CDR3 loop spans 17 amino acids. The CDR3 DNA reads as TGTGCCAGCAGCTCCTCGTGGACAGGTAATTCTGACACTGAAGCTTTCTTT. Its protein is CASSSSWTGNSDTEAFF.

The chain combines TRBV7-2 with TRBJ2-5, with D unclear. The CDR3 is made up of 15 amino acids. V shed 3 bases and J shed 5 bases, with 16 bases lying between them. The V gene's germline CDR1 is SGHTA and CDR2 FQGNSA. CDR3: CASSFLPDLEETQYF. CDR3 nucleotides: TGTGCCAGCAGCTTTTTACCGGACCTGGAGGAGACCCAGTACTTC.

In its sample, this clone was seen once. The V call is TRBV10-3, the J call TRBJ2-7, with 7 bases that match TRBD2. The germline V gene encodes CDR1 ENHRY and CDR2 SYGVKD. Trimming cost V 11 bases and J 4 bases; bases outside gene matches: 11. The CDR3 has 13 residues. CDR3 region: CAATSSGTYEQYF. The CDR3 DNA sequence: TGTGCCGCCACCTCTAGCGGTACATACGAGCAGTACTTC.

The CDR3 loop is CASIYEGVGYEQYF. DNA of the CDR3: TGCGCCAGCATCTACGAGGGGGTTGGCTACGAGCAGTACTTC. The rearrangement links TRBV5-1 to TRBJ2-7, with a possible D match to TRBD1 (6 bases). Trimming pared 6 bases from V and 3 bases from J, leaving 16 bases between. The germline gives CDR1 SGHRS, CDR2 YFSETQ. This CDR3 is built from 14 residues.

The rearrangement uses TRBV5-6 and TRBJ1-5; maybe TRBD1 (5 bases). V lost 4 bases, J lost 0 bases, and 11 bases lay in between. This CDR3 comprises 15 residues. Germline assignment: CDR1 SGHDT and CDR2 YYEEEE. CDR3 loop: CASSMGGDSNQPQHF. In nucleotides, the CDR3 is TGTGCCAGCAGCATGGGGGGAGATAGCAATCAGCCCCAGCATTTT.

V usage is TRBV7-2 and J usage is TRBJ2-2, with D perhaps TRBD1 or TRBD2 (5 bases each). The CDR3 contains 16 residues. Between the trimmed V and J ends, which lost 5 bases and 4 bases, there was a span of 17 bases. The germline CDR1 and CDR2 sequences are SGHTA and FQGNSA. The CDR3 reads CASSAMGTSVTGELFF. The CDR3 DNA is TGTGCCAGCAGCGCAATGGGGACCTCAGTCACCGGGGAGCTGTTTTTT.

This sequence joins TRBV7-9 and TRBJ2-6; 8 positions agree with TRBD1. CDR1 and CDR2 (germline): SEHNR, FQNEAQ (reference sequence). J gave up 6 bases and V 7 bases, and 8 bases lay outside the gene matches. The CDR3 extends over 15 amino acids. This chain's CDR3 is CASNQGASKANVLTF. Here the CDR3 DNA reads TGTGCCAGCAACCAGGGGGCTAGTAAGGCCAACGTCCTGACTTTC. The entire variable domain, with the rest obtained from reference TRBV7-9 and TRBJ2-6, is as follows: DTGVSQNPRHKITKRGQNVTFRCDPISEHNRLYWYRQTLGQGPEFLTYFQNEAQLEKSRLLSDRFSAERPKGSFSTLEIQRTEQGDSAMYLCASNQGASKANVLTFGAGSRLTVL.

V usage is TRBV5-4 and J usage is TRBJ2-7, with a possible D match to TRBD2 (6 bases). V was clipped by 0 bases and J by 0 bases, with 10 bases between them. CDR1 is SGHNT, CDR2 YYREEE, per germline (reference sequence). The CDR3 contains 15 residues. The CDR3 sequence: CASSLGGTGSYEQYF. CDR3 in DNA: TGTGCCAGCAGCTTGGGGGGGACTGGCTCCTACGAGCAGTACTTC.

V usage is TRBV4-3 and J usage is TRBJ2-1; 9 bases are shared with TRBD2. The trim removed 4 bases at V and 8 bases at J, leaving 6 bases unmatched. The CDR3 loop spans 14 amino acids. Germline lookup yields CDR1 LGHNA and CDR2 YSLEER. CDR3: CASSPLAGEHEQFF. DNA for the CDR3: TGCGCCAGCAGCCCTTTAGCGGGAGAACATGAGCAGTTCTTC.

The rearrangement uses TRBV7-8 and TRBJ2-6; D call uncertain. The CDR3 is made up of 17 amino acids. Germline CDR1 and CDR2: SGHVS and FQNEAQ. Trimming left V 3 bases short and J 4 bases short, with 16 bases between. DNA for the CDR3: TGTGCCAGCAGCTTCGGCTCCTCGTCCCTGGGGGCCAACGTCCTGACTTTC. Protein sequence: CASSFGSSSLGANVLTF.

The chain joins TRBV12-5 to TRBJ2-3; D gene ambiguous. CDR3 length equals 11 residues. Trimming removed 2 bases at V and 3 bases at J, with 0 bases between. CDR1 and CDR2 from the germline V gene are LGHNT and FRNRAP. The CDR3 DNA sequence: TGTGCTAGTGGTTTGACAGATACGCAGTATTTT. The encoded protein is CASGLTDTQYF.

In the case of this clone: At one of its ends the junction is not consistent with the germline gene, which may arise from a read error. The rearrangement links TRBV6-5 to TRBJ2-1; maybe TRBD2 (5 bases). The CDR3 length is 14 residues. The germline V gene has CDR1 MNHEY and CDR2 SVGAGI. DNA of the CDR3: TGTGCCAGCAGTGATAGCGACTCCCACAATGAGCAGTTCTTC. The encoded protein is CASSDSDSHNEQFF.

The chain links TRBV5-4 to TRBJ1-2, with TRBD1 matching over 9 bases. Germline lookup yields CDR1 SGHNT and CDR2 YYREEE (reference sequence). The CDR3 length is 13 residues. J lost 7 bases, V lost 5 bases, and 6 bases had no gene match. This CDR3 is CASRPQGALGYTF. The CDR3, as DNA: TGTGCCAGCAGGCCACAGGGGGCTCTTGGCTACACCTTC.

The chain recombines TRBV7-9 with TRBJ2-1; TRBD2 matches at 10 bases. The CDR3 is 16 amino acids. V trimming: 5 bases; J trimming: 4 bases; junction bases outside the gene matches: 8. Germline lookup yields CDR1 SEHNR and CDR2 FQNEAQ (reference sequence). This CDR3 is CASSERMTSGYNEQFF. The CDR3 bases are TGTGCCAGCAGCGAAAGAATGACTAGCGGGTACAATGAGCAGTTCTTC.

CDR3 DNA: TGCGCCAGCAGCTTGAATAAACTGGCGGCGAACACCGGGGAGCTGTTTTTT. Protein sequence: CASSLNKLAANTGELFF. V gene TRBV5-1 combines with J gene TRBJ2-2; D is unclear. The germline V gene encodes CDR1 SGHRS and CDR2 YFSETQ. The CDR3 consists of 17 residues. V lost 1 base and J lost 0, with 13 bases in between.

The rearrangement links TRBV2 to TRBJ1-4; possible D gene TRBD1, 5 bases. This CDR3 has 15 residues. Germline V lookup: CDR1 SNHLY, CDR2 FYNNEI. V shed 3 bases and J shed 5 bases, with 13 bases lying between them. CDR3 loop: CASSESGTGNEKLFF. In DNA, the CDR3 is TGTGCCAGCAGTGAGTCTGGGACGGGGAATGAAAAACTGTTTTTT.